Each of the 28 T cell receptor beta chains below was sequenced from the same sample in a study of CD8 T cells in Susac syndrome. Random hexamers were used to reverse transcribe about 0.5 to 1 ug of RNA. TCRdb itself ran the immunoSEQ multiplex PCR reads through MiXCR, one entry per CDR3 protein. This sample has around 270,000 distinct CDR3 sequences, with almost 85% found just once. Sequencing was done on a sample of CD8+ T cells from PBMCs. The receptors originated from a human donor with multiple sclerosis.

The chain combines TRBV5-6 with TRBJ2-1; D unclear. The ends were cut back, 0 bases at V and 10 bases at J, with 8 bases in the middle. Germline V CDR1 and CDR2: SGHDT, YYEEEE. This CDR3 spans 12 amino acids. CDR3 in DNA: TGTGCCAGCAGCTTGGGGGCGTGGGAGCAGTTCTTC. It translates to CASSLGAWEQFF.

The chain links TRBV7-2 to TRBJ1-1, with TRBD1 as a possible D gene (6 bases). The CDR3 contains 15 residues. Germline V lookup: CDR1 SGHTA, CDR2 FQGNSA. V shed 5 bases and J shed 6 bases, with 19 bases lying between them. The CDR3 spells CASSPDSLGLPEAFF. The CDR3 coding sequence is TGTGCCAGCAGCCCGGACAGCCTAGGTTTGCCTGAAGCTTTCTTT.

The rearrangement uses TRBV6-5 and TRBJ1-2, with D unclear. V was trimmed by 1 base and J by 6 bases, leaving 0 bases between them. CDR1 is MNHEY, CDR2 SVGAGI, per germline. The CDR3 is 10 amino acids. Here the CDR3 DNA reads TGTGCCAGCAGTTACTATGGCTACACCTTC. Its translation is CASSYYGYTF.

The chain employs TRBV6-1 and TRBJ2-7; D ambiguous. The germline V gene has CDR1 MNHNS and CDR2 SASEGT. V was clipped by 3 bases and J by 2 bases, with 8 bases between them. The CDR3 consists of 13 residues. As DNA, the CDR3 is TGTGCCAGCAGTGAGGGGATAGCCTACGAGCAGTACTTC. Translated: CASSEGIAYEQYF.

The table lists this clonotype with a count of one. The rearrangement uses TRBV28 and TRBJ1-1; no clear D. CDR3 length equals 14 residues. Germline assignment: CDR1 MDHEN and CDR2 SYDVKM. V was trimmed by 5 bases and J by 3 bases, leaving 13 bases between them. As DNA, the CDR3 is TGTGCCAGCAGTCTGGGAGCCGAGGACACTGAAGCTTTCTTT. Its translation: CASSLGAEDTEAFF.

The rearrangement links TRBV6-5 to TRBJ2-7; D is possibly TRBD2 (6 bases). CDR3 length: 17 residues. Trimming removed 3 bases at V and 3 bases at J, with 21 bases between. In germline, CDR1 is MNHEY, CDR2 SVGAGI. Here the CDR3 DNA reads TGTGCCAGCAGTTATAATCTAATCGGGAGTAAGGGCTACGAGCAGTACTTC. Translating gives CASSYNLIGSKGYEQYF.

The V and J genes are TRBV7-2 and TRBJ2-1, with TRBD2 identical over 10 bases. Trimming at V came to 5 bases and at J to 0 bases, leaving 7 bases not matched to a gene. Germline loops: CDR1 SGHTA, CDR2 FQGNSA. The CDR3 is 17 residues long. CDR3 nucleotides: TGTGCCAGCAGCGATACTAGCGGGGCCAGCTCCTACAATGAGCAGTTCTTC. Amino acid sequence: CASSDTSGASSYNEQFF.

The chain recombines TRBV25-1 with TRBJ1-6, with 8 bases matching TRBD1. Unmatched junction bases numbered 6, after V lost 6 bases and J lost 11 bases. The CDR3 is 13 residues long. CDR1 is MGHDK, CDR2 SYGVNS, per germline. The DNA for the CDR3 is TGTGCCAGCAGCCAGACAGGGGTGACACCCCTCCACTTT. Protein: CASSQTGVTPLHF.

The rearrangement links TRBV5-4 to TRBJ2-7, with a weak D call TRBD1 (5 bases). V was trimmed by 0 bases and J by 2 bases, leaving 9 bases between them. The CDR3 contains 14 residues. Germline CDR1 SGHNT, CDR2 YYREEE (reference sequence). CDR3 sequence reads: CASSLGQNTYEQYF. In nucleotides, the CDR3 is TGTGCCAGCAGCTTGGGACAGAACACCTACGAGCAGTACTTC.

The chain combines TRBV5-6 with TRBJ2-3, with 7 bases that match TRBD1. The CDR3 spans 16 residues. Germline V gives CDR1 SGHDT, CDR2 YYEEEE. V shed 2 bases and J 0 bases; nucleotides not matched to a gene: 6. CDR3 region: CASSFFRTGSTDTQYF. CDR3 bases: TGTGCCAGCAGCTTCTTCCGGACAGGTAGCACAGATACGCAGTATTTT.

This chain links TRBV7-9 with TRBJ2-7; 7 bases are a match to TRBD1. The CDR3 runs to 12 residues. Germline loops: CDR1 SEHNR, CDR2 FQNEAQ (reference sequence). Germline trimming cut 6 bases from V and 9 bases from J; bases unmatched to any gene: 8. In DNA form, the CDR3 reads TGTGCCAGCAGTTACGATGGGACAGTGCAGTACTTC. This sequence encodes CASSYDGTVQYF.

The chain carries TRBV28 and TRBJ1-2; D is uncertain. Trimming shortened V by 2 bases and J by 8 bases, and 12 bases separated the two germline ends. The germline CDR1 and CDR2 sequences are MDHEN and SYDVKM. The CDR3 is made up of 13 amino acids. The CDR3 region is CASSLILWEGYTF. The CDR3, as DNA: TGTGCCAGCAGTTTAATTCTATGGGAGGGCTACACCTTC.

The V call is TRBV29-1, the J call TRBJ1-4; D perhaps matches TRBD1 (6 bases). CDR3 length equals 13 residues. The V end lost 4 bases, the J end lost 8 bases, and 14 bases lay between the germline ends. Germline CDR1 is SQVTM and CDR2 is ANQGSEA. The CDR3 sequence: CSVGGGVGEKLFF. In DNA, the CDR3 is TGCAGCGTTGGAGGGGGAGTGGGGGAAAAACTGTTTTTT.

The chain employs TRBV4-3 and TRBJ1-1, with 7 bases that match TRBD1. Trimming removed 0 bases from V and 6 bases from J; junction bases left unmatched: 4. There are 14 residues in the CDR3. Germline V gene sequence: CDR1 LGHNA, CDR2 YSLEER. CDR3 protein: CASSQDGGQSEAFF. DNA for the CDR3: TGCGCCAGCAGCCAAGATGGGGGACAGTCTGAAGCTTTCTTT.

V and J are TRBV4-3 and TRBJ1-2, with no clear D. Germline CDR1 reads LGHNA; CDR2 reads YSLEER. This CDR3 spans 14 amino acids. V gave up 2 bases and J gave up 5 bases, with 12 bases separating them. In DNA form, the CDR3 reads TGCGCCAGCAGCCAATCATCCGCCCCATATGGCTACACCTTC. This encodes CASSQSSAPYGYTF.

The CDR3 reads CASSYVVDRGAEAFF. The CDR3 DNA is TGTGCCAGCAGTTACGTTGTGGACAGGGGCGCTGAAGCTTTCTTT. The chain has TRBV27 and TRBJ1-1; TRBD1 aligns across 9 bases. The germline CDR1 and CDR2 sequences are MNHEY and SMNVEV (reference sequence). This CDR3 has 15 residues. The J segment lost 6 bases and the V segment lost 4 bases, leaving 9 bases of the junction unmatched.

The CDR3 DNA reads as TGTGCCAGTAGTACGACCGGGACAGGGATCCCTGAAGCTTTCTTT. This translates into CASSTTGTGIPEAFF. This sequence joins TRBV19 and TRBJ1-1; 9 bases are a match to TRBD1. J gave up 6 bases and V 4 bases, and 9 bases lay outside the gene matches. Germline V gene data show CDR1 as LNHDA and CDR2 as SQIVND (reference sequence). The CDR3 has 15 residues.

V is TRBV7-9 and J is TRBJ2-7; 11 positions agree with TRBD1. After removal of 5 bases from V and 4 bases from J, the junction contained 7 bases not matched to a gene. The CDR3 is 15 residues long. Germline CDR1 reads SEHNR; CDR2 reads FQNEAQ (reference sequence). CDR3 sequence (DNA): TGTGCCAGCAGCGCTACGGACAGGGGGCAGTACGAGCAGTACTTC. Translation gives CASSATDRGQYEQYF.

The chain carries TRBV7-9 and TRBJ2-3, with D perhaps matching TRBD1 (6 bases). In germline, CDR1 is SEHNR, CDR2 FQNEAQ (reference sequence). The CDR3 is made up of 17 amino acids. V lost 5 bases to trimming and J lost 7 bases, with 25 bases between them. The CDR3 region has the DNA TGTGCCAGCAGCGGCACTTTCCGGGACATAGGCCCGTATACGCAGTATTTT. Its protein product is CASSGTFRDIGPYTQYF.

The chain recombines TRBV27 with TRBJ1-1, with unresolved D. CDR3 length: 15 amino acids. CDR1 and CDR2 from the germline V gene are MNHEY and SMNVEV (reference sequence). Trimming shortened V by 5 bases and J by 6 bases, and 19 bases separated the two germline ends. Here the CDR3 DNA reads TGTGCCAGCAGTACAACACGGATGGGTAAGCCTGAAGCTTTCTTT. Its protein is CASSTTRMGKPEAFF.

V gene TRBV7-9 combines with J gene TRBJ2-1; 7 nucleotides align to TRBD2. There are 14 residues in the CDR3. V was clipped by 1 base and J by 4 bases; unmatched bases: 1. Germline lookup yields CDR1 SEHNR and CDR2 FQNEAQ (reference sequence). The CDR3 here is CASSLGRGYNEQFF. CDR3 coding DNA: TGTGCCAGCAGCTTAGGGCGGGGGTACAATGAGCAGTTCTTC.

The chain is built from TRBV19 and TRBJ1-5, with D unclear. The CDR3 contains 17 residues. V was shortened by 4 bases and J by 1 base, with 17 bases between the two germline ends. Germline CDR1 is LNHDA and CDR2 is SQIVND (reference sequence). This CDR3 is CASSKGLTASSNQPQHF. The CDR3 DNA follows: TGTGCCAGTAGTAAGGGCTTGACCGCTTCAAGCAATCAGCCCCAGCATTTT.

The CDR3 reads CATLLEGNNYNEQFF. CDR3 nucleotides: TGTGCCACCCTTCTCGAGGGAAACAACTACAATGAGCAGTTCTTC. The V and J genes are TRBV9 and TRBJ2-1, with a weak D call TRBD2 (5 bases). V lost 9 bases and J lost 3, with 19 bases in between. Germline lookup yields CDR1 SGDLS and CDR2 YYNGEE. The CDR3 length is 15 residues.

This rearrangement joins TRBV14 to TRBJ2-1, with D possibly TRBD1 on 6 matching bases. V was trimmed by 0 bases and J by 8 bases, leaving 17 bases between them. Germline CDR1 SGHDN, CDR2 FVKESK. The CDR3 is 16 residues long. CDR3 protein: CASSQDWGLKIDEQFF. The CDR3 DNA follows: TGTGCCAGCAGCCAAGACTGGGGGCTAAAGATCGATGAGCAGTTCTTC.

This clonotype was counted once. An end of the junction differs from the germline gene, which may be a read error. The chain employs TRBV6-2 or TRBV6-3 and TRBJ2-1; D perhaps matches TRBD2 (6 bases). Looked up from germline, CDR1 is MNHEY and CDR2 is SVGEGT. The length of the CDR3 is 15 residues. The CDR3 DNA is TGTGCCAGCAGTTGGGCTAGCGTGATCTACAATGAGCGGTTCTTC. Protein: CASSWASVIYNERFF.

This clonotype has at least ten counts. As DNA, the CDR3 is TGCGCCAGCAGCCCAGCGGGAGGTTACAATGAGCAGTTCTTC. Its translation is CASSPAGGYNEQFF. The chain carries TRBV5-1 and TRBJ2-1; 9 nucleotides agree with TRBD2. Germline lookup yields CDR1 SGHRS and CDR2 YFSETQ. The trim removed 4 bases at V and 4 bases at J, leaving 3 bases unmatched. This CDR3 comprises 14 residues.

The rearrangement joins TRBV27 to TRBJ1-2; the D gene is possibly TRBD1 (5 bases). V was pared by 3 bases and J by 4 bases, with 12 bases between. CDR1 is MNHEY, CDR2 SMNVEV, per germline (reference sequence). There are 14 residues in the CDR3. CDR3 sequence reads: CASSFDGQGYGYTF. The CDR3 DNA is TGTGCCAGCAGTTTCGATGGCCAGGGCTATGGCTACACCTTC.

V and J are TRBV2 and TRBJ2-1; TRBD2 agrees at 7 bases. Germline assignment: CDR1 SNHLY and CDR2 FYNNEI. V shed 10 bases and J 7 bases; nucleotides not matched to a gene: 10. The CDR3 is made up of 13 amino acids. CDR3 sequence (DNA): TGTGCCACCGCAGAGACTAGCTTGAATGAGCAGTTCTTC. It translates to CATAETSLNEQFF.